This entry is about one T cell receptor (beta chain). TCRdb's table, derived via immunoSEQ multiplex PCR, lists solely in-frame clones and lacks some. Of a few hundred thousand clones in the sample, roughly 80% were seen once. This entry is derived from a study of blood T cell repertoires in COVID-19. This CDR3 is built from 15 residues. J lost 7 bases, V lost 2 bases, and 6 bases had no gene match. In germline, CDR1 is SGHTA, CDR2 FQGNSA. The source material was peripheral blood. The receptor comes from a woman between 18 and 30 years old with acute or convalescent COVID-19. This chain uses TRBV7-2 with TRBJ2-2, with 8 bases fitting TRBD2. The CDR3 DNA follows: TGTGCCAGCAGCTTAATGAGCGGGAGTGGCGGGGAGCTGTTTTTT. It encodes CASSLMSGSGGELFF.